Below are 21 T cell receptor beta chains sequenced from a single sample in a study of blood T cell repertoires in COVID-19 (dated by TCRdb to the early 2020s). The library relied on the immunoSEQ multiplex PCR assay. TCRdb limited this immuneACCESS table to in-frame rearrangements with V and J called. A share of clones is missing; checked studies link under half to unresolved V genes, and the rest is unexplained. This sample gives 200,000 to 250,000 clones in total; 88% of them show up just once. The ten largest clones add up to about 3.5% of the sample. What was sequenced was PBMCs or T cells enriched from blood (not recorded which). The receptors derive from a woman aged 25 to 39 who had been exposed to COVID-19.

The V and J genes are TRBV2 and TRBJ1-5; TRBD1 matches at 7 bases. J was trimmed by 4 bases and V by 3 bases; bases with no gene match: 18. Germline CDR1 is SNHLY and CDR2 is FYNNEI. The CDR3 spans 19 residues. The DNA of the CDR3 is TGTGCCAGCAGTGAGGGGGGTCCTTCTTCCTTCAGGGGGAATCAGCCCCAGCATTTT. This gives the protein CASSEGGPSSFRGNQPQHF.

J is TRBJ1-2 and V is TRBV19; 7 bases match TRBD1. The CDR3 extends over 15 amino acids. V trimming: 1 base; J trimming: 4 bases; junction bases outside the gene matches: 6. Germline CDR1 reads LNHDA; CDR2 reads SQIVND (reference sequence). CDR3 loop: CASSIGDRVLYGYTF. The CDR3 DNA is TGTGCCAGTAGTATAGGAGACAGGGTTCTCTATGGCTACACCTTC.

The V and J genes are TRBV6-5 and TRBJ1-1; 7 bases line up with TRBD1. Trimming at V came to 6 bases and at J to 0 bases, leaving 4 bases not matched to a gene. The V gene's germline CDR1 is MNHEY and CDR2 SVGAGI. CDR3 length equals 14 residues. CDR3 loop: CASSRDSVNTEAFF. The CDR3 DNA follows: TGTGCCAGCAGCCGGGACAGCGTGAACACTGAAGCTTTCTTT.

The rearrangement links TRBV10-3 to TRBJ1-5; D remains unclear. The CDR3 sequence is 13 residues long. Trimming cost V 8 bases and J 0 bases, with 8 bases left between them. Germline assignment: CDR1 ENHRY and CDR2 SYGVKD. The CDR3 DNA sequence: TGTGCCATCTCTTCCAGTAGCAATCAGCCCCAGCATTTT. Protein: CAISSSSNQPQHF.

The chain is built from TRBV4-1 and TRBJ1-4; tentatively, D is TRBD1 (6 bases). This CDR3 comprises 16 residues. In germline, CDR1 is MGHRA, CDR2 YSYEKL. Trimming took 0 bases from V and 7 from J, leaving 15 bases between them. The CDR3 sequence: CASSQETGMDGEKLFF. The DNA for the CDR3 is TGCGCCAGCAGCCAAGAAACAGGGATGGACGGTGAAAAACTGTTTTTT.

The DNA for the CDR3 is TGTGCCAGCAGTCGAAGACAGGGGATCTATGGCTACACCTTC. Its translation is CASSRRQGIYGYTF. The J gene is TRBJ1-2, the V gene TRBV28; the match to TRBD1 covers 8 bases. Germline assignment: CDR1 MDHEN and CDR2 SYDVKM. The CDR3 has 14 amino acids. V lost 5 bases and J lost 4; bases outside the gene matches: 6.

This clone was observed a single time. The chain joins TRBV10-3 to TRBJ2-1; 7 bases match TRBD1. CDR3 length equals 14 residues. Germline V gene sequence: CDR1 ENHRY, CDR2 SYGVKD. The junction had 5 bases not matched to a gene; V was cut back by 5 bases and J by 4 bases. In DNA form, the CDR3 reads TGTGCCATCAGTCCGGGACAGATTTACAATGAGCAGTTCTTC. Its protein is CAISPGQIYNEQFF.

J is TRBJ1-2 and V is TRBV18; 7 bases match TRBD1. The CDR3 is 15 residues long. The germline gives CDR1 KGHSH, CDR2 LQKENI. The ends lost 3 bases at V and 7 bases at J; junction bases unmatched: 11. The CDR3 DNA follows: TGTGCCAGCTCACCTCAGGAGAGGGGGCTCGGTGGCTACACCTTC. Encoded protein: CASSPQERGLGGYTF.

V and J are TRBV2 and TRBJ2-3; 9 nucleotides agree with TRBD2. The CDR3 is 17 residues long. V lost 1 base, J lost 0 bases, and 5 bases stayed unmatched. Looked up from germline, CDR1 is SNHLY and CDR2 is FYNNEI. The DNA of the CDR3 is TGTGCCAGCAGTGAAGTAGCGGGAGTAATGAGCACAGATACGCAGTATTTT. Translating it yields CASSEVAGVMSTDTQYF. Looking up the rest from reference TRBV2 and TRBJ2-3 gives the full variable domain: EPEVTQTPSHQVTQMGQEVILRCVPISNHLYFYWYRQILGQKVEFLVSFYNNEISEKSEIFDDQFSVERPDGSNFTLKIRSTKLEDSAMYFCASSEVAGVMSTDTQYFGPGTRLTVL.

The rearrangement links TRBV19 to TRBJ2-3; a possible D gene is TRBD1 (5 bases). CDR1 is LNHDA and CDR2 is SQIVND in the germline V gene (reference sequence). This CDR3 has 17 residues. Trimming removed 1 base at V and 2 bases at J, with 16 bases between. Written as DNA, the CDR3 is TGTGCCAGTAGTATAGGATTCCAGGGTTTGGTCACAGATACGCAGTATTTT. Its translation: CASSIGFQGLVTDTQYF. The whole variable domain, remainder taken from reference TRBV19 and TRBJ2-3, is DGGITQSPKYLFRKEGQNVTLSCEQNLNHDAMYWYRQDPGQGLRLIYYSQIVNDFQKGDIAEGYSVSREKKESFPLTVTSAQKNPTAFYLCASSIGFQGLVTDTQYFGPGTRLTVL.

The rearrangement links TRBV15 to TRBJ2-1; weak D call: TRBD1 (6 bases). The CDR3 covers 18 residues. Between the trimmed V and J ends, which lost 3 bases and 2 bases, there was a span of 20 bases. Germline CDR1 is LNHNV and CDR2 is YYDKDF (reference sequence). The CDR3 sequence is CATSRRGQTGSPYNEQFF. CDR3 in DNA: TGTGCCACCAGCAGGAGGGGCCAAACAGGGTCCCCCTACAATGAGCAGTTCTTC.

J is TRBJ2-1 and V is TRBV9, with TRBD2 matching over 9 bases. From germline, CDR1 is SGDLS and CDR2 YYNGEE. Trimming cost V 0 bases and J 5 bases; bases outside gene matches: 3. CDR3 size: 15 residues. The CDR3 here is CASSVAGGRDNEQFF. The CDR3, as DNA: TGTGCCAGCAGCGTAGCTGGCGGGAGGGACAATGAGCAGTTCTTC.

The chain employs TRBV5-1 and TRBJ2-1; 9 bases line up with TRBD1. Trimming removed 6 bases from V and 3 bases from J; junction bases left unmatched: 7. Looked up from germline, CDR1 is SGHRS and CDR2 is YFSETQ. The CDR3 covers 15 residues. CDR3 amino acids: CASTGTGKHYNEQFF. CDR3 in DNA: TGCGCCAGCACAGGGACAGGGAAGCACTACAATGAGCAGTTCTTC.

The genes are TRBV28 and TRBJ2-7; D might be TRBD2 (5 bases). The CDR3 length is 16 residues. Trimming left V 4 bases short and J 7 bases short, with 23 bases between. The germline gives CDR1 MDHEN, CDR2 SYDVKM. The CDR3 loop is CASSSPPLDYLGEQYF. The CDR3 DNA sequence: TGTGCCAGCAGTTCCCCCCCCCTCGACTACCTGGGAGAGCAGTACTTC.

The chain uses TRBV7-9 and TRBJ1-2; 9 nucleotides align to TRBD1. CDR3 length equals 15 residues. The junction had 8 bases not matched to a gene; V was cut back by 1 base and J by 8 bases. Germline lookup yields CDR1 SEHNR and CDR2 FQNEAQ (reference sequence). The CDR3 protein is CASSLGGQGRGGYTF. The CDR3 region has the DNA TGTGCCAGCAGCTTAGGAGGACAGGGGAGAGGAGGCTACACCTTC.

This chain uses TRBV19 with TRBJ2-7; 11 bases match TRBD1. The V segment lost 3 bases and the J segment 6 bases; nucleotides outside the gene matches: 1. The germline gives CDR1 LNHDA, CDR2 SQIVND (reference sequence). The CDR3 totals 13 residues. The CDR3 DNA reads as TGTGCCAGTAGTATCGGGACAGGGGGCGAGCAGTACTTC. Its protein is CASSIGTGGEQYF.

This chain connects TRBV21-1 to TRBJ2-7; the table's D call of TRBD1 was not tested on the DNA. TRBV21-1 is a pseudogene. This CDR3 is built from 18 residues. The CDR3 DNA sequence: TGTGCCAGCAGCCCCAGGGGAAGGGCAAGGGGGCTCTCCTACGAGCAGTACTTC. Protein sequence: CASSPRGRARGLSYEQYF.

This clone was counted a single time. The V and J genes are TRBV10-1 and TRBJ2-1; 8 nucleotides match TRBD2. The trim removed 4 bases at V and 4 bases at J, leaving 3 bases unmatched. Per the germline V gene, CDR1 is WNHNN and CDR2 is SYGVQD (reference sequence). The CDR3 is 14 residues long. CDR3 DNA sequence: TGCGCCAGCAGTGTAGCGGGAACGTACAATGAGCAGTTCTTC. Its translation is CASSVAGTYNEQFF.

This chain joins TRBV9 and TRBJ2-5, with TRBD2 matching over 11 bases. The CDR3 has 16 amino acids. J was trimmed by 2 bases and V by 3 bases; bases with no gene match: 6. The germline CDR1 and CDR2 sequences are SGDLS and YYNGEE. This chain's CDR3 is CASSGTGTSGQETQYF. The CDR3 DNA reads TGTGCCAGCAGCGGGACCGGGACTAGCGGTCAAGAGACCCAGTACTTC. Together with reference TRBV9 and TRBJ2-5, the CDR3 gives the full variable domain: DSGVTQTPKHLITATGQRVTLRCSPRSGDLSVYWYQQSLDQGLQFLIQYYNGEERAKGNILERFSAQQFPDLHSELNLSSLELGDSALYFCASSGTGTSGQETQYFGPGTRLLVL.

Here the CDR3 DNA reads TGCAGCGTCCGGGACTCGGGAGAGACCCAGTACTTC. Translated, it gives CSVRDSGETQYF. J is TRBJ2-5 and V is TRBV29-1; D might be TRBD2 (6 bases). This CDR3 region has 12 residues. Trimming shortened V by 6 bases and J by 4 bases, and 12 bases separated the two germline ends. CDR1 SQVTM and CDR2 ANQGSEA come from the germline V gene.

CDR3 bases: TGTGCCAGCTCATCTCAGGGATTGGGGCACGAGCAGTACTTC. It encodes CASSSQGLGHEQYF. The V and J genes are TRBV18 and TRBJ2-7; tentative D call: TRBD1 (5 bases). The CDR3 consists of 14 residues. CDR1 and CDR2 (germline): KGHSH, LQKENI. V was shortened by 5 bases and J by 5 bases, with 16 bases between the two germline ends. The full variable domain, completed using reference TRBV18 and TRBJ2-7, is NAGVMQNPRHLVRRRGQEARLRCSPMKGHSHVYWYRQLPEEGLKFMVYLQKENIIDESGMPKERFSAEFPKEGPSILRIQQVVRGDSAAYFCASSSQGLGHEQYFGPGTRLTVT.